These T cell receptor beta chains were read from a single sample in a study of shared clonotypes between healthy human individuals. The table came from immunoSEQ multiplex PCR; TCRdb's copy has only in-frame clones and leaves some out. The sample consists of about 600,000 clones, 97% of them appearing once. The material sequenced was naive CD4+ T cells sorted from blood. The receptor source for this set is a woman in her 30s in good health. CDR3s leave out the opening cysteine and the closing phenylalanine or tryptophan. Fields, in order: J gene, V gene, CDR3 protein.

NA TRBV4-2 ASSQEVTAGPSYEQY
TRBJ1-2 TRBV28 ASSTTGNYGYT
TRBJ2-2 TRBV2 ASSEAQQNTGELF
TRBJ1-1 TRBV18 ASSPRAGDVTEAF
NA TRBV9 ASSAGRSSDEQY
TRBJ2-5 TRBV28 ASSYRDYRQETQY
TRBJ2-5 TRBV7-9 ASSLVSGETQY
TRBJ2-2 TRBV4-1 ASSRDSVGRTGELF
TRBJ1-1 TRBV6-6 ASSYSSGVDTEAF
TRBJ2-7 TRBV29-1 SVAGASYEQY
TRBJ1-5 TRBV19 ASSRGGSYQPQH
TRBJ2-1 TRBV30 AVDSSSPYNEQF
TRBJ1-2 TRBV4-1 ASSPSGGALFLRVYGYT
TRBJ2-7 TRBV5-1 ASSHNRDSGFYEQY
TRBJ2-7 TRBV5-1 ASSRILAGEDEQY
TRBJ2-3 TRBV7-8 ASSLASGRGHDTQY
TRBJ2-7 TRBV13 ASSAWGSSYEQY
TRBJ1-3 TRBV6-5 ASSYSYMSGNTIY
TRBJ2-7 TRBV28 ASSLGFSGRIDEQY
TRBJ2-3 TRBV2 ASSSDYSDTQY
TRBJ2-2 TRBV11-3 ASSLVGPNTGELF
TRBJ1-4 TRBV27 ASSLFAGRRANEKLF
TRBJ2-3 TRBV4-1 ASSPGRFGSSTDTQY
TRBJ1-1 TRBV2 ASSEIQEGTEAF
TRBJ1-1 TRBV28 ASSIQVLGTEAF
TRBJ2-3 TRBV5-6 ASSLGAGGSIPADTQY
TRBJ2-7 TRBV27 ASSLSGTGSYEQY
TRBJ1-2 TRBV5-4 ASSLALGRHYGYT
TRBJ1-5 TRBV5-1 ASSPRRGTFSNQPQH
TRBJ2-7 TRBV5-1 ASGRTGPTYEQY
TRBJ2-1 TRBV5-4 ASSFDFYNEQF